The rows below give T cell receptor beta chains drawn from one sample of a study of control samples from healthy donors and cancer patients. Some clones are missing from TCRdb's copy, which holds only in-frame ones; the method was immunoSEQ multiplex PCR. The sample has about 48,000 clones; over 90% are singletons. Sequencing was carried out using PBMCs. Every receptor here comes from a woman in her 50s with head and neck cancer. Each CDR3 is given with its conserved first and last residue. The D gene is left open where the match is weak. Only part of the rows carry a size: once, few, many, or a class if the clone is expanded.

abundance	v_gene	d_gene	j_gene	CDR3aa	CDR3nt
NA	TRBV5-6	NA	TRBJ2-1	CASSSGINEQFF	TGTGCCAGCAGCTCAGGGATAAATGAGCAGTTCTTC
NA	TRBV7-2	NA	TRBJ2-6	CASSLLTGANVLTF	TGTGCCAGCAGCCTCCTTACCGGGGCCAACGTCCTGACTTTC
few	TRBV12-3/TRBV12-4	NA	TRBJ1-2	CASSLMANYGYTF	TGTGCCAGCAGTTTAATGGCTAACTATGGCTACACCTTC
NA	TRBV5-1	NA	TRBJ1-6	CASSTGPGAGSSPLHF	TGCGCCAGCAGCACCGGGCCAGGAGCAGGGAGTTCACCCCTCCACTTT
NA	TRBV6-2/TRBV6-3	TRBD2	TRBJ2-1	CASSRRLAGGPQLFF	TGTGCCAGCAGCCGAAGACTAGCGGGAGGGCCCCAGTTGTTCTTC
NA	TRBV7-8	NA	TRBJ2-7	CASSTGTSSSYEQYF	TGTGCCAGCAGCACCGGGACTTCGAGCTCCTACGAGCAGTACTTC
NA	TRBV6-5	NA	TRBJ1-5	CASSMGRAGLQPQHF	TGTGCCAGCAGTATGGGCCGGGCGGGTCTTCAGCCCCAGCATTTT
NA	TRBV6-5	NA	TRBJ1-1	CASSYLGGGTEAFF	TGTGCCAGCAGTTACCTGGGGGGCGGCACTGAAGCTTTCTTT
few	TRBV2	NA	TRBJ1-5	CASRPPGGAYQPQHF	TGTGCCAGCAGGCCGCCCGGGGGCGCCTATCAGCCCCAGCATTTT
NA	TRBV2	TRBD1	TRBJ1-1	CASSPQGGNTEAFF	TGTGCCAGCAGTCCACAGGGGGGTAACACTGAAGCTTTCTTT
NA	TRBV5-4	NA	TRBJ2-2	CASSLAGTGPGELFF	TGTGCCAGCAGCTTGGCCGGGACGGGCCCCGGAGAGCTGTTTTTT
NA	TRBV3-1/TRBV3-2	TRBD2	TRBJ2-1	CASSPAGGSGKYNEQFF	TGTGCCAGCAGCCCGGCGGGGGGGTCGGGAAAATACAATGAGCAGTTCTTC
NA	TRBV5-6	NA	TRBJ1-1	CASMLFMNTEAFF	TGTGCCAGCATGCTCTTCATGAACACTGAAGCTTTCTTT
NA	TRBV4-3	NA	TRBJ1-1	CASSQGLGTDTEAFF	TGCGCCAGCAGCCAAGGTCTGGGGACGGACACTGAAGCTTTCTTT
NA	TRBV28	NA	TRBJ1-1	CASSWLGMGRNTEAFF	TGTGCCAGCAGTTGGCTTGGGATGGGGCGGAACACTGAAGCTTTCTTT
once	TRBV9	NA	TRBJ1-6	CASSASSQGAPLHF	TGTGCCAGCAGCGCGTCTTCACAGGGCGCACCCCTCCACTTT
NA	TRBV19	NA	TRBJ1-2	CATSNRVSGDYGYTF	TGTGCCACATCTAACAGGGTGTCAGGGGACTATGGCTACACCTTC
NA	TRBV6-2/TRBV6-3	NA	TRBJ2-7	CASSFPPYEQYF	TGTGCCAGCAGTTTCCCTCCCTACGAGCAGTACTTC
NA	TRBV29-1	NA	TRBJ1-3	CSVVLNGNTIYF	TGCAGCGTTGTGCTGAACGGAAACACCATATATTTT
NA	TRBV28	NA	TRBJ2-1	CASSSPLGANEQFF	TGTGCCAGCAGTTCCCCCCTCGGGGCCAATGAGCAGTTCTTC
NA	TRBV28	NA	TRBJ1-2	CASSPSGGPRGYTF	TGTGCCAGCAGTCCCTCGGGGGGCCCGAGGGGCTACACCTTC
NA	TRBV2	NA	TRBJ1-5	CASSEQNPNQPQHF	TGTGCCAGCAGTGAACAGAACCCTAATCAGCCCCAGCATTTT
few	TRBV7-3	TRBD1	TRBJ1-6	CASSFRGRGTDSPLHF	TGTGCCAGCAGCTTTCGGGGCAGGGGGACCGATTCACCCCTCCACTTT
NA	TRBV13	NA	TRBJ1-1	CASSFHTGTEAFF	TGTGCCAGCAGCTTTCATACAGGGACTGAAGCTTTCTTT
NA	TRBV29-1	TRBD1	TRBJ1-1	CSVRTGDTEAFF	TGCAGCGTGCGGACAGGGGACACTGAAGCTTTCTTT
NA	TRBV5-5	NA	TRBJ1-2	CASTQRVNENYGYTF	TGTGCCAGCACCCAAAGGGTTAACGAGAACTATGGCTACACCTTC
few	TRBV27	TRBD1	TRBJ2-2	CASSSRRDRNTGELFF	TGTGCCAGCAGTTCTCGCCGGGACAGGAACACCGGGGAGCTGTTTTTT
NA	TRBV10-1	NA	TRBJ1-1	CASSQQVNTEAFF	TGCGCCAGCAGCCAACAGGTAAACACTGAAGCTTTCTTT
NA	TRBV6-5	TRBD1	TRBJ1-1	CASSLGDRINTEAFF	TGTGCCAGCAGTTTGGGGGACAGAATCAACACTGAAGCTTTCTTT
NA	TRBV28	NA	TRBJ1-2	CASSFTGLSYGYTF	TGTGCCAGCAGTTTTACGGGGCTGAGCTATGGCTACACCTTC
NA	TRBV2	TRBD2	TRBJ2-7	CASTTSGGYEQYF	TGTGCCAGCACGACTAGCGGGGGGTACGAGCAGTACTTC
NA	TRBV11-3	NA	TRBJ2-7	CASSLDREREQYF	TGTGCCAGCAGCTTAGATAGGGAGAGGGAGCAGTACTTC
NA	TRBV5-1	TRBD1	TRBJ1-1	CASSLGGTGGAAEAFF	TGCGCCAGCAGCTTGGGGGGTACAGGGGGCGCAGCTGAAGCTTTCTTT
NA	TRBV12-3/TRBV12-4	NA	TRBJ2-7	CASSYGVMDEQYF	TGTGCCAGCAGTTATGGGGTTATGGACGAGCAGTACTTC
NA	TRBV7-2	TRBD2	TRBJ2-7	CASSLDAGGSYEQYF	TGTGCCAGCAGCTTAGATGCGGGGGGCTCCTACGAGCAGTACTTC
NA	TRBV29-1	TRBD1	TRBJ2-5	CSVRETGKTQYF	TGCAGCGTTCGTGAGACAGGGAAGACCCAGTACTTC
NA	TRBV29-1	NA	TRBJ2-3	CSVASSQGYTQYF	TGCAGCGTTGCCTCCTCACAGGGTTATACGCAGTATTTT
NA	TRBV20-1	NA	TRBJ1-2	CSASLGRSYGYTF	TGCAGTGCTAGTTTGGGACGGTCCTATGGCTACACCTTC
NA	TRBV5-6	NA	TRBJ1-5	CASSLSPGNQPQHF	TGTGCCAGCAGCTTGAGTCCCGGGAATCAGCCCCAGCATTTT
NA	TRBV2	NA	TRBJ2-3	CASSENSHLTTDTQYF	TGTGCCAGCAGTGAAAACAGTCATTTAACCACAGATACGCAGTATTTT
NA	TRBV11-2	NA	TRBJ2-1	CASSLSGDEQFF	TGTGCCAGCAGCTTATCGGGCGATGAGCAGTTCTTC
NA	TRBV2	TRBD1	TRBJ1-2	CASSEGDRPYGYTF	TGTGCCAGCAGTGAAGGGGACAGGCCCTATGGCTACACCTTC
NA	TRBV25-1	TRBD1	TRBJ2-1	CASAGQGDYNEQFF	TGTGCCAGCGCTGGACAGGGGGATTACAATGAGCAGTTCTTC
NA	TRBV15	NA	TRBJ2-5	CATSRGERRGETQYF	TGTGCCACCAGCAGAGGAGAGCGGAGGGGGGAGACCCAGTACTTC
NA	TRBV27	NA	TRBJ2-1	CASRVAGRGIYNEQFF	TGTGCCAGCAGGGTAGCCGGGCGAGGTATCTACAATGAGCAGTTCTTC
once	TRBV6-5	NA	TRBJ1-5	CASSYSRGEPQHF	TGTGCCAGCAGTTACTCGAGAGGGGAGCCCCAGCATTTT
NA	TRBV30	TRBD2	TRBJ2-1	CAWSPSIAGGGDEQFF	TGTGCCTGGAGTCCATCTATAGCGGGAGGAGGAGATGAGCAGTTCTTC
NA	TRBV30	NA	TRBJ2-3	CAWSRAATDTQYF	TGTGCCTGGAGTCGAGCCGCCACAGATACGCAGTATTTT
NA	TRBV3-1/TRBV3-2	NA	TRBJ2-7	CASSHLGNYEQYF	TGTGCCAGCAGCCATTTGGGTAATTACGAGCAGTACTTC